A selection of T cell receptor beta chains follows, all from one sample in a study of Ad26.COV2.S vaccination and SARS-CoV-2 variants. Using immunoSEQ multiplex PCR, the repertoire was profiled, and TCRdb retains in-frame clones only, with some absent. This table has fewer than 400,000 clones, 89% appearing once. Material: peripheral blood, obtained in a trial of Ad26.COV2.S vaccine versus placebo. The receptors were sampled from a person aged 18-65 years who received the Ad26.COV2.S COVID-19 vaccine or a placebo. Each CDR3 is given without its conserved first and last residue. Fields, in order: V gene, J gene, CDR3 protein.

v_call: TRBV5-4
j_call: TRBJ2-7
cdr3_aa: ASSPKEGVEQY

v_call: TRBV7-6
j_call: TRBJ2-1
cdr3_aa: ASSLEGDRSNEQF

v_call: TRBV6-1
j_call: TRBJ1-5
cdr3_aa: ASSVTSLGAARNQPQH

v_call: TRBV11-2
j_call: TRBJ2-5
cdr3_aa: ASSLDPEETQY

v_call: TRBV5-6
j_call: TRBJ2-1
cdr3_aa: ASSLGLAGSEQF

v_call: TRBV5-1
j_call: TRBJ2-1
cdr3_aa: ASSPGRYEQF

v_call: TRBV23-1
j_call: TRBJ1-1
cdr3_aa: ASSPRGAEAF

v_call: TRBV30
j_call: TRBJ2-3
cdr3_aa: AWSLRGAADTQY

v_call: TRBV11-3
j_call: TRBJ1-1
cdr3_aa: ASRASSQAF

v_call: TRBV4-1
j_call: TRBJ1-1
cdr3_aa: ASSQASGTVEAF

v_call: TRBV10-3
j_call: TRBJ2-1
cdr3_aa: AIRERTSGTEQF

v_call: TRBV19
j_call: TRBJ2-5
cdr3_aa: ASSMAAGVETQY

v_call: TRBV7-3
j_call: TRBJ2-1
cdr3_aa: ASSPGLAGNNEQF

v_call: TRBV7-7
j_call: TRBJ2-1
cdr3_aa: ASSSRLAGGPDEQF

v_call: TRBV12-5
j_call: TRBJ2-1
cdr3_aa: ASGLALQLAGGRISYNEQF

v_call: TRBV7-8
j_call: TRBJ1-6
cdr3_aa: ASSPGTGTGSPLH

v_call: TRBV30
j_call: TRBJ1-3
cdr3_aa: AWSVRSSGNTIY

v_call: TRBV6-5
j_call: TRBJ1-2
cdr3_aa: ASSIRGEGYT

v_call: TRBV2
j_call: TRBJ1-2
cdr3_aa: ASPTGSGYGYT

v_call: TRBV7-3
j_call: TRBJ2-3
cdr3_aa: ASSLTLMAGPARKY

v_call: TRBV27
j_call: TRBJ2-3
cdr3_aa: ASSFSGRGADTQY

v_call: TRBV19
j_call: TRBJ1-6
cdr3_aa: ASSMGRENSPLH

v_call: TRBV10-3
j_call: TRBJ2-7
cdr3_aa: AISGDYEQY

v_call: TRBV4-1
j_call: TRBJ2-7
cdr3_aa: ASSQEALGPYEQY

v_call: TRBV2
j_call: TRBJ2-1
cdr3_aa: ASSAGRGLSYNEQF

v_call: TRBV6-6
j_call: TRBJ1-2
cdr3_aa: ASSPRRGNNYGYT

v_call: TRBV12-3/TRBV12-4
j_call: TRBJ1-5
cdr3_aa: ASSFWDQPQH

v_call: TRBV27
j_call: TRBJ1-1
cdr3_aa: ASSPLIRPNTEAF

v_call: TRBV9
j_call: TRBJ2-5
cdr3_aa: ASSVTSGRNQETQY

v_call: TRBV11-2
j_call: TRBJ1-4
cdr3_aa: ASSSTGGTNEKLF

v_call: TRBV29-1
j_call: TRBJ1-1
cdr3_aa: SVSSSPGRGTEAF

v_call: TRBV9
j_call: TRBJ1-1
cdr3_aa: ASSELGNTEAF

v_call: TRBV6-2/TRBV6-3
j_call: TRBJ2-3
cdr3_aa: ASSAGLSTDTQY

v_call: TRBV7-2
j_call: TRBJ2-7
cdr3_aa: ASSFGDGYEQY

v_call: TRBV6-2/TRBV6-3
j_call: TRBJ2-7
cdr3_aa: ASSYIAGLEQY

v_call: TRBV7-8
j_call: TRBJ2-7
cdr3_aa: ASSTRAVSYEQY

v_call: TRBV10-3
j_call: TRBJ2-1
cdr3_aa: AISDSSGASYNEQF

v_call: TRBV5-1
j_call: TRBJ2-7
cdr3_aa: ASSPLEGTGTEQY

v_call: TRBV10-2
j_call: TRBJ2-3
cdr3_aa: ASSQGAGTDTQY

v_call: TRBV3-1/TRBV3-2
j_call: TRBJ1-4
cdr3_aa: ASSQYYTERVF

v_call: TRBV18
j_call: TRBJ2-1
cdr3_aa: ASSPPSGSDEQF

v_call: TRBV9
j_call: TRBJ1-1
cdr3_aa: ASSVGSGTEAF

v_call: TRBV3-1/TRBV3-2
j_call: TRBJ2-7
cdr3_aa: ASSQGSYEQY

v_call: TRBV5-5
j_call: TRBJ2-3
cdr3_aa: ATEQGLASTDTQY

v_call: TRBV9
j_call: TRBJ2-7
cdr3_aa: ASSVGLADSYEQY

v_call: TRBV7-9
j_call: TRBJ2-1
cdr3_aa: ASSPTGVRNEQF

v_call: TRBV18
j_call: TRBJ2-5
cdr3_aa: ASSPPGPQGRETQY

v_call: TRBV5-1
j_call: TRBJ1-2
cdr3_aa: ASSPGVLNYGYT

v_call: TRBV24-1
j_call: TRBJ2-3
cdr3_aa: ATSDFPGGEPSTDTQY

v_call: TRBV7-7
j_call: TRBJ2-7
cdr3_aa: ASSHGLAGEYEQY

v_call: TRBV7-3
j_call: TRBJ2-2
cdr3_aa: ASTLSRNTGELF

v_call: TRBV30
j_call: TRBJ2-7
cdr3_aa: AWSVPGSTYEQY

v_call: TRBV5-1
j_call: TRBJ2-1
cdr3_aa: ASSLWVTGGHNEQF

v_call: TRBV6-5
j_call: TRBJ2-1
cdr3_aa: ASSYSEAGEQF

v_call: TRBV7-9
j_call: TRBJ2-2
cdr3_aa: ASSSPTGGPTGELF

v_call: TRBV19
j_call: TRBJ1-5
cdr3_aa: ASTRTGTSNQPQH

v_call: TRBV19
j_call: TRBJ2-1
cdr3_aa: ASRKGLAGGGGYNEQF

v_call: TRBV24-1
j_call: TRBJ1-1
cdr3_aa: ATRSRGGNTEAF

v_call: TRBV5-4
j_call: TRBJ2-1
cdr3_aa: ASSLGGTLGNEQF